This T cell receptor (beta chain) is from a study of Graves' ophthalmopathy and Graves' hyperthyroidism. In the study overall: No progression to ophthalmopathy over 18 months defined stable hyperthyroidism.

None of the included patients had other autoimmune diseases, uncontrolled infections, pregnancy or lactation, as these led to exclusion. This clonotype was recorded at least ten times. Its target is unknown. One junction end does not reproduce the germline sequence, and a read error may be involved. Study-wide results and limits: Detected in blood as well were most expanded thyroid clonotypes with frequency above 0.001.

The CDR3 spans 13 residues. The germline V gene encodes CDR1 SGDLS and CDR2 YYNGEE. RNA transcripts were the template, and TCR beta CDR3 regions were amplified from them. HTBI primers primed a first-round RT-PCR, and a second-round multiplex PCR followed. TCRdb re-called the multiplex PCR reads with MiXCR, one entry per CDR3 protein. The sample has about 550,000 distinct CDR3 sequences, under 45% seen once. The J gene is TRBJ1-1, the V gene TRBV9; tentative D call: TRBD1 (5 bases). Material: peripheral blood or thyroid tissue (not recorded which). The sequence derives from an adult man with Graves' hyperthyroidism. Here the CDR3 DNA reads TGTGCCAGCAGCTCCCTTGGGCAGGGTGAATCTTTCTTT. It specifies CASSSLGQGESFF.